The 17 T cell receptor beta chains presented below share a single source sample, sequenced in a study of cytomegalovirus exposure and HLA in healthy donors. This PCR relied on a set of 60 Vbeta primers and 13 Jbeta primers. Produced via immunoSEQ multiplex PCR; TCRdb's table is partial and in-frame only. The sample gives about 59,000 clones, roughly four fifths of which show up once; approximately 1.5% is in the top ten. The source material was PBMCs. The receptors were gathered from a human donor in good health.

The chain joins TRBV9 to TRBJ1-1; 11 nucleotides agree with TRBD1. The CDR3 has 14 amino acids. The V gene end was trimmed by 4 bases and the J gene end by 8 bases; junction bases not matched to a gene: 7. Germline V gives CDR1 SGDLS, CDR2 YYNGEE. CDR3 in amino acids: CASSTRTGGDEAFF. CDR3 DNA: TGTGCCAGCAGCACCCGGACAGGGGGCGACGAAGCTTTCTTT.

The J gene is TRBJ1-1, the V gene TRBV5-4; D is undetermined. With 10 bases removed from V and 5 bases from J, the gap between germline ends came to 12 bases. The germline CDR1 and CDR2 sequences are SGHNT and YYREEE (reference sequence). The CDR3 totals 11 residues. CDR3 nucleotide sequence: TGTGCCCTCGGCGGGGAGACTGAAGCTTTCTTT. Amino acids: CALGGETEAFF.

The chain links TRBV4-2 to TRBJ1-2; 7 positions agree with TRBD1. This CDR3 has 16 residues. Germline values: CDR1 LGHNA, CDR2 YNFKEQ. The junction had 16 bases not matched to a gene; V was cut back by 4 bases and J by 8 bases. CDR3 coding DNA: TGTGCCAGCAGCCCTGTGACAGGGAAGGTGGATCGGGGCTACACCTTC. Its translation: CASSPVTGKVDRGYTF.

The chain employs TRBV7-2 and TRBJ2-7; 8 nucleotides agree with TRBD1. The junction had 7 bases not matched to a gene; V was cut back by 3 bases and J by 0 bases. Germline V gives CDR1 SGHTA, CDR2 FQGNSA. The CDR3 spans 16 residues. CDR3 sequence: CASSFRRTGYSYEQYF. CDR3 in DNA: TGTGCCAGCAGCTTCAGAAGGACAGGGTACTCCTACGAGCAGTACTTC.

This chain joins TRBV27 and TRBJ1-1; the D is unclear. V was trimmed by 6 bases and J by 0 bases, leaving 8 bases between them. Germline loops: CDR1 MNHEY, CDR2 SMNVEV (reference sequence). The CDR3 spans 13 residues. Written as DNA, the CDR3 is TGTGCCAGCAGACCCCGAGTGAACACTGAAGCTTTCTTT. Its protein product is CASRPRVNTEAFF.

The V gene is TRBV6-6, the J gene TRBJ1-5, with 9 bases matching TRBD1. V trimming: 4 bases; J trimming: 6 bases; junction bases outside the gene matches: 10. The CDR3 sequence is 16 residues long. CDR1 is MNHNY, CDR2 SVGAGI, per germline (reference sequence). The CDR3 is CASSSGTGSSRQPQHF. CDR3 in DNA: TGTGCCAGCAGTTCCGGGACAGGGTCGTCTCGTCAGCCCCAGCATTTT.

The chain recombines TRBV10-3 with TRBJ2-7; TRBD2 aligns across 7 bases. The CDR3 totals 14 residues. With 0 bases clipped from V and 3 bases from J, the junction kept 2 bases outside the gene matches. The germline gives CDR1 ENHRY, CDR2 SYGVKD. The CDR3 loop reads CAISESGDYYEQYF. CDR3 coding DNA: TGTGCCATCAGTGAGTCTGGGGACTACTACGAGCAGTACTTC.

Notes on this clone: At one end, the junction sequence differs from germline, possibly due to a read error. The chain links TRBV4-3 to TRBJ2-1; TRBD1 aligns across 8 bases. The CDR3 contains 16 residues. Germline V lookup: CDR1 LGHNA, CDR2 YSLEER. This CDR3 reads CASSQKNGQGYHEQFF. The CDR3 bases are TGCGCCAGCAGCCAGAAAAACGGACAGGGCTACCATGAGCAGTTCTTC.

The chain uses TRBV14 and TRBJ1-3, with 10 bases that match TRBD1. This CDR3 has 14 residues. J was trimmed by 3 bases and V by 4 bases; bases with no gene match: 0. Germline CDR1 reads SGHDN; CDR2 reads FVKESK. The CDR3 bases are TGTGCCAGCAGCCGGGACAGGGGTGGAAACACCATATATTTT. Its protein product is CASSRDRGGNTIYF.

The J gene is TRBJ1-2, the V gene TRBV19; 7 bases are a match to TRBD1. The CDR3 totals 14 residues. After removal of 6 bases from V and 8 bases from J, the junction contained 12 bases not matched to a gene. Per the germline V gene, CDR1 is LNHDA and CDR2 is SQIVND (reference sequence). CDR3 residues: CASSFFGQVEGYTF. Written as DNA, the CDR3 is TGTGCCAGTAGCTTCTTCGGACAGGTGGAAGGCTACACCTTC.

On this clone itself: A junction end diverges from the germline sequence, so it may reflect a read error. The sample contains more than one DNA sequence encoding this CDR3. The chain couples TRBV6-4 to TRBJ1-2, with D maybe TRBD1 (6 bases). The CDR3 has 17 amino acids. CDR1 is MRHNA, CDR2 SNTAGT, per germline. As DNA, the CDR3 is TGCGCCAGCAGCAGTGACCCTCAAGGGGGTTCGGACTATGGCTACACCTTC. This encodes CASSSDPQGGSDYGYTF.

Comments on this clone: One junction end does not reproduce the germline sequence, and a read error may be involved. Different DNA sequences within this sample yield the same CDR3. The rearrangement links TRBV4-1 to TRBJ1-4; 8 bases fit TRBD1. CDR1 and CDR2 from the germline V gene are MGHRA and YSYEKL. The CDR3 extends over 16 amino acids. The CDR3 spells CASSQVVTGGWEKLFF. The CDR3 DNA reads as TGCGCCAGTAGCCAAGTGGTTACAGGGGGTTGGGAAAAACTGTTTTTT.

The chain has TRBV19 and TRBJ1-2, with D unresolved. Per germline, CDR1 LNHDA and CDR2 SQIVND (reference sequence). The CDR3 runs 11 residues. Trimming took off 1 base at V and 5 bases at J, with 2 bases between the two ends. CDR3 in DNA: TGTGCCAGTAGTATAGCGTATGGCTACACCTTC. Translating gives CASSIAYGYTF.

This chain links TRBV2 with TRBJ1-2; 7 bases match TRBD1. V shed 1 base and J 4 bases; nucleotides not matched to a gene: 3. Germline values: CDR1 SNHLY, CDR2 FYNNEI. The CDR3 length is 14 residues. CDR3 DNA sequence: TGTGCCAGCAGTGAAGAGGGACAGACCTATGGCTACACCTTC. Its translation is CASSEEGQTYGYTF.

The CDR3 nucleotides are TGTGCCACCCAGCGGGAGATCGAGCAGTACTTC. Residues: CATQREIEQYF. V and J are TRBV28 and TRBJ2-7, with TRBD2 matching 8 bases. The CDR3 spans 11 residues. Germline V gene lookup returns CDR1 MDHEN and CDR2 SYDVKM. V gave up 10 bases and J gave up 6 bases; unmatched junction bases: 5.

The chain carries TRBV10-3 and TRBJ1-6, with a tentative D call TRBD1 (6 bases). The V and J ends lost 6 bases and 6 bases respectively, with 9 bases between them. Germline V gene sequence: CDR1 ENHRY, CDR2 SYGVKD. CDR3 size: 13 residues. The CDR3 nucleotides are TGTGCCATCAGCGGGACACCTAATTCACCCCTCCACTTT. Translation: CAISGTPNSPLHF.

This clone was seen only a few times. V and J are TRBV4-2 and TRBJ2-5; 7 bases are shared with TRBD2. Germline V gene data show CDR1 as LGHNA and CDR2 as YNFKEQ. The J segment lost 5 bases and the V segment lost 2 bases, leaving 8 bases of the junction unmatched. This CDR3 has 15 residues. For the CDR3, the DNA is TGTGCCAGCAGCCAACTCCGGGGGGAATCCGAGACCCAGTACTTC. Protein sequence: CASSQLRGESETQYF.